A selection of T cell receptor beta chains follows, all from one sample in a study of shared clonotypes between healthy human individuals. Assay used: immunoSEQ multiplex PCR; TCRdb lists only in-frame clones, some missing. The table lists around 1.4 million clones, just under 99% of them singletons. The material sequenced was naive CD4+ T cells sorted from blood. The receptors originated from a man aged 30-40 years in good health. CDR3s include the opening cysteine and the closing phenylalanine or tryptophan. D genes are given only for firm matches. Only some rows state a clone size, as once, few, many or a class for expanded clones.

D gene,J gene,V gene,clone size,CDR3 protein,CDR3 DNA
-,TRBJ2-1,TRBV29-1,-,CSVVDLGPSSYNEQFF,TGCAGCGTCGTTGACCTAGGTCCGAGCTCCTACAATGAGCAGTTCTTC
-,TRBJ2-1,TRBV18,-,CASSPQGNSYNEQFF,TGTGCCAGCTCACCACAGGGCAACTCCTACAATGAGCAGTTCTTC
-,TRBJ2-1,TRBV6-6,-,CASSGGWQFF,TGTGCCAGCAGTGGAGGGTGGCAGTTCTTC
TRBD1,TRBJ2-2,TRBV11-3,-,CASSSRQQGARTGELFF,TGTGCCAGCAGTTCCCGCCAGCAGGGGGCAAGGACCGGGGAGCTGTTTTTT
-,TRBJ2-3,TRBV9,-,CASSAAGRVDTQYF,TGTGCCAGCAGTGCCGCGGGCAGGGTGGATACGCAGTATTTT
-,TRBJ1-4,TRBV4-1,-,CASSWTDMGEKLFF,TGCGCCAGCAGTTGGACCGATATGGGTGAAAAACTGTTTTTT
-,TRBJ2-1,TRBV9,-,CASSSRDSSYNEQFF,TGTGCCAGCAGCTCCCGGGACTCTTCCTACAATGAGCAGTTCTTC
-,TRBJ2-1,TRBV7-9,-,CASSLDGQRNEQFF,TGTGCCAGCAGCTTAGATGGGCAGCGCAATGAGCAGTTCTTC
-,TRBJ2-5,TRBV7-2,once,CASSPSRIQETQYF,TGTGCCAGCAGCCCCTCGAGGATTCAAGAGACCCAGTACTTC
-,TRBJ2-5,TRBV7-9,-,CASSSEGVLGETQYF,TGTGCCAGCAGCTCAGAAGGGGTGTTAGGAGAGACCCAGTACTTC
-,TRBJ1-1,TRBV19,-,CASSIRAGVNTEAFF,TGTGCCAGTAGTATAAGGGCTGGGGTGAACACTGAAGCTTTCTTT